This T cell receptor (beta chain) emerged from a study of blood T cell repertoires in COVID-19. Study-wide context: Sites in the United States, Italy and Spain provided acute and convalescent COVID-19 samples.

Trimming removed 6 bases from V and 5 bases from J; junction bases left unmatched: 5. In germline, CDR1 is MDHEN, CDR2 SYDVKM. The CDR3 covers 14 residues. Per the original data handling: Amplifying reference gene primers gave estimates of nucleated cell counts. The repertoire was sequenced with immunoSEQ multiplex PCR; TCRdb's copy has only in-frame clones and lacks some. D and trimming were read from the DNA, whereas the V and J calls and clone size are those reported in that table. The table includes 280,000 or so clones, 85% to 90% detected once. The age range of participants was about 18 to 95 years, with residence in some 25 US areas.

This TCR was recovered from a woman between 45 and 60 years old who had been exposed to COVID-19. Sequencing was performed on PBMCs or T cells enriched from blood (not recorded which). V gene TRBV28 combines with J gene TRBJ1-4; 8 positions agree with TRBD1. The CDR3 DNA is TGTGCCAGCAGCAGGACAGGGTGGAATGAAAAACTGTTTTTT. Protein product: CASSRTGWNEKLFF.